This passage covers 22 T cell receptor beta chains from one sample sequenced in a study of cytomegalovirus exposure and HLA in healthy donors. The method was immunoSEQ multiplex PCR; TCRdb's version includes in-frame clones alone and lacks a portion of them. The sample yields roughly 150,000 clones, roughly 91% seen once. The sequencing sample was made of PBMCs. The receptors shown here come from a man between 18 and 35 years old in good health and CMV-seropositive.

The chain is built from TRBV4-1 and TRBJ1-3, with D tentatively TRBD1 (6 bases). V lost 6 bases to trimming and J lost 0 bases, with 21 bases between them. The CDR3 length is 18 residues. The germline V gene encodes CDR1 MGHRA and CDR2 YSYEKL. In nucleotides, the CDR3 is TGCGCCAGCAGTCCCCTCGGACAGATTCCTAACTCTGGAAACACCATATATTTT. Protein product: CASSPLGQIPNSGNTIYF.

The chain combines TRBV29-1 with TRBJ2-3, with 7 bases identical to TRBD1. Germline V CDR1 and CDR2: SQVTM, ANQGSEA. The CDR3 has 19 amino acids. V dropped 6 bases and J dropped 3; count of bases not matched to a gene: 24. CDR3 nucleotide sequence: TGCAGCGTCGTTACCTTAGGGGCAAGACAGGGTGTATCGACAGATACGCAGTATTTT. As protein: CSVVTLGARQGVSTDTQYF.

The rearrangement links TRBV25-1 to TRBJ1-5, with 7 bases fitting TRBD1. CDR3 length: 15 amino acids. Germline-derived CDR1 and CDR2 are MGHDK and SYGVNS. Trimming at V came to 3 bases and at J to 4 bases, leaving 6 bases not matched to a gene. CDR3 sequence (DNA): TGTGCCAGCAGTGACCGACAGGGTCTGAATCAGCCCCAGCATTTT. This sequence encodes CASSDRQGLNQPQHF.

V and J are TRBV28 and TRBJ2-3; 14 bases line up with TRBD2. The CDR3 covers 16 residues. V lost 5 bases, J lost 4 bases, and 5 bases stayed unmatched. Germline CDR1 and CDR2: MDHEN and SYDVKM. CDR3 sequence reads: CASSPQGLAGADTQYF. In DNA form, the CDR3 reads TGTGCCAGCAGTCCACAGGGACTAGCGGGAGCAGATACGCAGTATTTT.

Only a few counts were recorded for this clone. This chain joins TRBV10-3 and TRBJ2-3; 7 bases are a match to TRBD2. The CDR3 has 15 amino acids. Germline V gene data show CDR1 as ENHRY and CDR2 as SYGVKD. V was pared by 7 bases and J by 1 base, with 8 bases of the junction left unmatched. CDR3 sequence: CAIKRGRAGTDTQYF. The CDR3 DNA sequence: TGTGCCATCAAACGTGGGAGGGCCGGCACAGATACGCAGTATTTT.

The rearrangement joins TRBV2 to TRBJ1-3; D is possibly TRBD1 (6 bases). V lost 6 bases and J lost 0, with 12 bases in between. CDR3 length: 15 amino acids. CDR1 and CDR2 from the germline V gene are SNHLY and FYNNEI. DNA for the CDR3: TGTGCCAGCAGCTGGGACACCAACTCTGGAAACACCATATATTTT. Encoded protein: CASSWDTNSGNTIYF.

J is TRBJ2-7 and V is TRBV11-2; 10 bases are a match to TRBD2. V lost 5 bases and J lost 7; bases outside the gene matches: 8. The CDR3 consists of 14 residues. The germline V gene has CDR1 SGHAT and CDR2 FQNNGV. CDR3 sequence (DNA): TGTGCCAGCAGCCCTCTGAGCGGGAGGGGGGAGCAGTACTTC. Translating gives CASSPLSGRGEQYF.

This chain joins TRBV15 and TRBJ2-2; D remains ambiguous. Trimming took 0 bases from V and 3 from J, leaving 11 bases between them. From germline, CDR1 is LNHNV and CDR2 YYDKDF (reference sequence). The CDR3 extends over 16 amino acids. CDR3 region: CATSRDLTLHTGELFF. CDR3 bases: TGTGCCACCAGCAGAGATCTGACTCTCCACACCGGGGAGCTGTTTTTT.

This chain connects TRBV12-5 to TRBJ2-5; TRBD2 might be the D (6 bases). This CDR3 contains 16 residues. The germline CDR1 and CDR2 sequences are LGHNT and FRNRAP. Trimming stripped 6 bases from V and 1 base from J, with 18 bases between. The CDR3 is CASGPAGTRRQETQYF. The CDR3 DNA reads as TGTGCTAGTGGCCCGGCTGGGACTCGCCGCCAAGAGACCCAGTACTTC.

V is TRBV5-6 and J is TRBJ2-3, with D possibly TRBD1 on 7 matching bases. Germline V gives CDR1 SGHDT, CDR2 YYEEEE. The CDR3 extends over 16 amino acids. V shed 1 base and J shed 6 bases, with 18 bases lying between them. CDR3 loop: CASSLLTGRNVDTQYF. The CDR3 DNA follows: TGTGCCAGCAGCTTGTTGACAGGGAGGAATGTTGATACGCAGTATTTT.

The CDR3 coding sequence is TGTGCCAGCAGCAAGACAGGGAGTTCCTACGAGCAGTACTTC. This gives the protein CASSKTGSSYEQYF. The V and J genes are TRBV21-1 and TRBJ2-7; the table's D call TRBD1 went unverified against the DNA. TRBV21-1 is deemed a pseudogene. The CDR3 extends over 14 amino acids.

This chain links TRBV30 with TRBJ1-3; the D gene is possibly TRBD1 (6 bases). The CDR3 totals 14 residues. The germline gives CDR1 GTSNPN, CDR2 SVGIG (reference sequence). With 2 bases removed from V and 3 bases from J, the gap between germline ends came to 11 bases. The CDR3 sequence: CAWSQGIGGNTIYF. CDR3 nucleotide sequence: TGTGCCTGGAGTCAGGGGATAGGTGGAAACACCATATATTTT.

The chain carries TRBV7-8 and TRBJ2-2, with 15 bases fitting TRBD2. Per germline, CDR1 SGHVS and CDR2 FQNEAQ. The CDR3 sequence is 16 residues long. Trimming at V came to 5 bases and at J to 4 bases, leaving 2 bases not matched to a gene. The CDR3 nucleotides read TGTGCCAGCAGCCGGACTAGCGGGGGGGGCACCGGGGAGCTGTTTTTT. It yields the protein CASSRTSGGGTGELFF.

The chain is built from TRBV5-1 and TRBJ2-1; 11 bases map to TRBD2. Germline V CDR1 and CDR2: SGHRS, YFSETQ. V shed 4 bases, J shed 3 bases, and the junction held 6 bases outside the gene matches. CDR3 length: 16 residues. The CDR3 DNA reads TGCGCCAGCAGCGAACTAGCGGGAGTAGTCTACAATGAGCAGTTCTTC. This encodes CASSELAGVVYNEQFF.

Written as DNA, the CDR3 is TGTGCCAGCAGCTTAGATGTAGAAGGACTAGCGGGAGGAAAGTACTTC. Translating gives CASSLDVEGLAGGKYF. The chain recombines TRBV7-2 with TRBJ2-7; the match to TRBD2 covers 14 bases. The CDR3 has 16 amino acids. Germline V gene lookup returns CDR1 SGHTA and CDR2 FQGNSA. V shed 1 base, J shed 11 bases, and the junction held 10 bases outside the gene matches.

The V gene is TRBV2, the J gene TRBJ2-1; possible D gene TRBD1, 6 bases. The CDR3 has 12 residues. The ends were cut back, 5 bases at V and 10 bases at J, with 12 bases in the middle. From germline, CDR1 is SNHLY and CDR2 FYNNEI. The CDR3 loop reads CASSYTDREQFF. The CDR3 DNA sequence: TGTGCCAGCAGTTATACCGACAGGGAGCAGTTCTTC.

This clone appeared a few times. The chain is built from TRBV14 and TRBJ1-5, with a tentative D call TRBD1 (5 bases). The germline V gene encodes CDR1 SGHDN and CDR2 FVKESK. The V end lost 2 bases, the J end lost 3 bases, and 8 bases lay between the germline ends. The CDR3 consists of 14 residues. The CDR3 DNA reads as TGTGCCAGCAGCCAATGGGGCTCCAATCAGCCCCAGCATTTT. It codes for CASSQWGSNQPQHF.

J is TRBJ2-2 and V is TRBV5-1, with 8 bases matching TRBD2. After removal of 2 bases from V and 0 bases from J, the junction contained 3 bases not matched to a gene. From germline, CDR1 is SGHRS and CDR2 YFSETQ. The CDR3 sequence is 16 residues long. CDR3 sequence (DNA): TGCGCCAGCAGCTTTGGTAGCGGGACGAACACCGGGGAGCTGTTTTTT. Amino acids: CASSFGSGTNTGELFF.

This chain joins TRBV11-2 and TRBJ2-7; TRBD2 might be the D (6 bases). V lost 1 base and J lost 3, with 10 bases in between. The CDR3 contains 14 residues. Per the germline V gene, CDR1 is SGHAT and CDR2 is FQNNGV. CDR3 residues: CASSLVTGVYEQYF. The CDR3 bases are TGTGCCAGCAGCTTAGTAACGGGAGTCTACGAGCAGTACTTC.

This clone was detected once. J is TRBJ2-1 and V is TRBV18; 7 nucleotides align to TRBD2. Germline assignment: CDR1 KGHSH and CDR2 LQKENI. The CDR3 runs to 15 residues. V was clipped by 5 bases and J by 9 bases; unmatched bases: 13. As DNA, the CDR3 is TGTGCCAGCTCAAGACGGGACTATGGGGCTTTTGAGCAGTTCTTC. Amino acids: CASSRRDYGAFEQFF. Together with reference TRBV18 and TRBJ2-1, the CDR3 gives the full variable domain: NAGVMQNPRHLVRRRGQEARLRCSPMKGHSHVYWYRQLPEEGLKFMVYLQKENIIDESGMPKERFSAEFPKEGPSILRIQQVVRGDSAAYFCASSRRDYGAFEQFFGPGTRLTVL.

About this clone itself: Other DNA sequences within the sample encode an identical CDR3. This chain connects TRBV11-1 to TRBJ2-1; D uncertain. The CDR3 spans 13 residues. V lost 1 base and J lost 6, with 7 bases in between. CDR1 and CDR2 (germline): SGHAT, FQDESV (reference sequence). The CDR3 region has the DNA TGTGCCAGCAGCTTAGTTCTGGCCAATGAGCAGTTCTTC. The encoded protein is CASSLVLANEQFF. Full variable domain (missing parts from reference TRBV11-1 and TRBJ2-1): EAEVAQSPRYKITEKSQAVAFWCDPISGHATLYWYRQILGQGPELLVQFQDESVVDDSQLPKDRFSAERLKGVDSTLKIQPAELGDSAMYLCASSLVLANEQFFGPGTRLTVL.

The chain couples TRBV5-5 to TRBJ2-7; 7 nucleotides match TRBD1. The CDR3 extends over 14 amino acids. V shed 0 bases and J 2 bases; nucleotides not matched to a gene: 2. Germline V lookup: CDR1 SGHKS, CDR2 YYEKEE (reference sequence). The chain's CDR3 is CASSLGQGPYEQYF. The CDR3 nucleotides read TGTGCCAGCAGCTTGGGACAGGGACCCTACGAGCAGTACTTC.